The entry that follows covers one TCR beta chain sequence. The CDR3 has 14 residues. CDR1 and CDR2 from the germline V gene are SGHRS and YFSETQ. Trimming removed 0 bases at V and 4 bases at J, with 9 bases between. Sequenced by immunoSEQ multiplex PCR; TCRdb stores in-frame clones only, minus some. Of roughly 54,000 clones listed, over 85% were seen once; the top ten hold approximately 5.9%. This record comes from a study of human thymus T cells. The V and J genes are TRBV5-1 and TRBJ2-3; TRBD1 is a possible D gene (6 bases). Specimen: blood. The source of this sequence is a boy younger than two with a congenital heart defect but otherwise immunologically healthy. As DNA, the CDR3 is TGCGCCAGCAGCTTGGGACAGGCCGCAGATACGCAGTATTTT. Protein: CASSLGQAADTQYF. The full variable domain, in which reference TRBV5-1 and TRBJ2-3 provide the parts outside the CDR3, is KAGVTQTPRYLIKTRGQQVTLSCSPISGHRSVSWYQQTPGQGLQFLFEYFSETQRNKGNFPGRFSGRQFSNSRSEMNVSTLELGDSALYLCASSLGQAADTQYFGPGTRLTVL.